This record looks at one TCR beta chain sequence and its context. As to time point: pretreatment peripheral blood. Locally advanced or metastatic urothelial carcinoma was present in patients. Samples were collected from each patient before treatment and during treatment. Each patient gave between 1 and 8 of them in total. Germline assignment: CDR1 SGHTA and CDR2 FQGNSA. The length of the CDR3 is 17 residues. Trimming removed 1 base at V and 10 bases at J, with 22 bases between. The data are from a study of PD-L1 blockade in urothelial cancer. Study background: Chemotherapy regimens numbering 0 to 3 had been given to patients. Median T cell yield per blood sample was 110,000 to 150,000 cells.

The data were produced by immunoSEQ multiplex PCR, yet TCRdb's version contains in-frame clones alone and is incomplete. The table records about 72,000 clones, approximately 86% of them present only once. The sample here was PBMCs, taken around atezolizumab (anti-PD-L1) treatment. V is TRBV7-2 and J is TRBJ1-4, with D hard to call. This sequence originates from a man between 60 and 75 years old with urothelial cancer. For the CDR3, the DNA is TGTGCCAGCAGCTTAGGGCCCCTAGGGTCCGGGGATGGAAAACTGTTTTTT. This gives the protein CASSLGPLGSGDGKLFF.